These 29 T cell receptor beta chains share one sample of origin, sequenced in a study of T-cell reconstitution after alpha-beta-depleted transplantation in children. This sample's TCRbeta library carried unique molecular identifier barcodes. TCRdb redid the calling of the PCR reads with MiXCR, one entry per CDR3 protein. The table shows about 300,000 distinct CDR3 sequences, with 7.5% to 9% occurring only once. No antigen has been assigned to these receptors. Notes on the study in general: One year post-transplant, T-cell counts and diversity were largely derived from T cells produced anew.

Sequences were derived from peripheral blood, sampled 360 days after TCRalphabeta/CD19-depleted stem cell transplant. These receptors were taken from a female patient under 10 years old who had a stem cell transplant for Fanconi anemia, so the T cells may come from the graft donor.

This clonotype was detected ten times or more. The chain joins TRBV29-1 to TRBJ2-7, with D perhaps TRBD1 (7 bases). This CDR3 spans 11 amino acids. V shed 5 bases and J shed 7 bases, with 12 bases lying between them. Germline V gene data show CDR1 as SQVTM and CDR2 as ANQGSEA. The DNA for the CDR3 is TGCAGCGTTAGGGCAGGGGGGGAGCAGTACTTC. This codes for CSVRAGGEQYF.

The V call is TRBV28, the J call TRBJ1-1; 7 positions match TRBD1. The CDR3 is 17 amino acids. V lost 0 bases to trimming and J lost 0 bases; unmatched junction nucleotides: 7. Germline CDR1 and CDR2: MDHEN and SYDVKM. In DNA, the CDR3 is TGTGCCAGCAGTTTATGGGGGACAGTCTCCATGAACACTGAAGCTTTCTTT. Its protein product is CASSLWGTVSMNTEAFF.

This clonotype occurred many times. The chain couples TRBV5-1 to TRBJ2-2; a weak D match, TRBD2 (5 bases). The V and J ends lost 5 bases and 1 base respectively, with 15 bases between them. CDR1 and CDR2 (germline): SGHRS, YFSETQ. The CDR3 has 16 amino acids. CDR3 region: CASSSTREWNTGELFF. CDR3 coding DNA: TGCGCCAGCAGTTCGACGAGGGAATGGAACACCGGGGAGCTGTTTTTT.

Points on this clonotype: This could be a read error, since a much larger clone is one nucleotide away. The CDR3 does not end in the conserved phenylalanine or tryptophan, so this is likely a read error. V is TRBV5-1 and J is TRBJ1-4, with a weak D call TRBD1 (5 bases). This CDR3 region has 13 residues. CDR1 is SGHRS and CDR2 is YFSETQ in the germline V gene. V was shortened by 6 bases and J by 11 bases, with 17 bases between the two germline ends. CDR3 DNA: TGCGCCAGCATTGGGACTCCTGTCGGGAAACTGTTTTCT. Its translation: CASIGTPVGKLFS.

This clonotype was observed many times. This chain uses TRBV5-1 with TRBJ2-3, with TRBD2 identical over 10 bases. The germline CDR1 and CDR2 sequences are SGHRS and YFSETQ. The CDR3 spans 14 residues. V was clipped by 2 bases and J by 4 bases; unmatched bases: 1. In DNA form, the CDR3 reads TGCGCCAGCAGCTTAGCGGGAGGGCCAGATACGCAGTATTTT. This translates into CASSLAGGPDTQYF.

This sequence joins TRBV5-6 and TRBJ2-7, with D possibly being TRBD1 (5 bases). The CDR3 runs 13 residues. Looked up from germline, CDR1 is SGHDT and CDR2 is YYEEEE. The CDR3 nucleotides read TGTGCCATCAGCCCAGGGCTATTATACGAGCAGTACGTC. Its translation is CAISPGLLYEQYV.

This clonotype has ten or more counts. The chain employs TRBV18 and TRBJ2-5; D uncertain. The CDR3 consists of 13 residues. The germline V gene has CDR1 KGHSH and CDR2 LQKENI. Trimming left V 6 bases short and J 5 bases short, with 13 bases between. Here the CDR3 DNA reads TGTGCCAGCTCTCCTGGACGTGGGGAGACCCAGTACTTC. Amino acid sequence: CASSPGRGETQYF.

This clonotype has a count of ten or more. The chain employs TRBV4-3 and TRBJ2-1; D remains unclear. V gave up 0 bases and J gave up 10 bases, with 10 bases separating them. The length of the CDR3 is 13 residues. The germline CDR1 and CDR2 sequences are LGHNA and YSLEER. CDR3 sequence: CASSQDLYREQFF. DNA for the CDR3: TGCGCCAGCAGCCAAGATCTGTATCGAGAGCAGTTCTTC.

This clonotype was observed many times. This sequence joins TRBV29-1 and TRBJ2-6, with D uncertain. Germline V gene data show CDR1 as SQVTM and CDR2 as ANQGSEA. The CDR3 runs 11 residues. V lost 3 bases to trimming and J lost 12 bases, with 9 bases between them. CDR3 DNA sequence: TGCAGCGTTGATATGTGGGGCGTCCTGACTTTC. It translates to CSVDMWGVLTF.

This clonotype was counted ten times or more. Here the CDR3 DNA reads TGTGCCAGCAGGAGCGGGTTTACTTCAACCTACGAGCAGTACTTC. Its protein product is CASRSGFTSTYEQYF. The rearrangement uses TRBV2 and TRBJ2-7; TRBD2 is a possible D gene (6 bases). V dropped 6 bases and J dropped 2 bases, with 17 bases sitting between them. Germline CDR1 SNHLY, CDR2 FYNNEI. The length of the CDR3 is 15 residues.

This clonotype was seen at least ten times. The chain uses TRBV7-2 and TRBJ2-3; D tentatively reads TRBD1 or TRBD2 (5 bases each). This CDR3 has 14 amino acids. Germline V lookup: CDR1 SGHTA, CDR2 FQGNSA. The ends were cut back, 7 bases at V and 2 bases at J, with 13 bases in the middle. CDR3 DNA: TGTGCCAGCAAGGACTGGGGGTACACAGATACGCAGTATTTT. Protein: CASKDWGYTDTQYF. The full variable domain, completed using reference TRBV7-2 and TRBJ2-3, is GAGVSQSPSNKVTEKGKDVELRCDPISGHTALYWYRQSLGQGLEFLIYFQGNSAPDKSGLPSDRFSAERTGGSVSTLTIQRTQQEDSAVYLCASKDWGYTDTQYFGPGTRLTVL.

This clonotype appeared many times. The chain couples TRBV4-2 to TRBJ1-5; 7 bases fit TRBD1. V lost 1 base, J lost 1 base, and 7 bases stayed unmatched. Germline assignment: CDR1 LGHNA and CDR2 YNFKEQ. The CDR3 sequence is 17 residues long. CDR3 in DNA: TGTGCCAGCAGCCAAGTTGAGGGGGCGGAAAGCAATCAGCCCCAGCATTTT. This translates into CASSQVEGAESNQPQHF.

This clonotype was found a few times. J is TRBJ1-1 and V is TRBV7-9, with a possible D match to TRBD1 (6 bases). V dropped 7 bases and J dropped 2 bases, with 17 bases sitting between them. Germline V gene lookup returns CDR1 SEHNR and CDR2 FQNEAQ (reference sequence). CDR3 length equals 15 residues. DNA of the CDR3: TGTGCCAGCACCCCCGCTGGGGGGCGAAACACTGAAGCTTTCTTT. As protein: CASTPAGGRNTEAFF.

Ten or more counts support this clonotype. The chain joins TRBV15 to TRBJ1-2; TRBD1 agrees at 7 bases. The CDR3 is 19 residues long. Germline CDR1 and CDR2: LNHNV and YYDKDF (reference sequence). J was trimmed by 1 base and V by 0 bases; bases with no gene match: 14. DNA for the CDR3: TGTGCCACCAGCAGAGATTGGGGGGACAGCCAATACCATAACTATGGCTACACCTTC. Its protein product is CATSRDWGDSQYHNYGYTF. Using reference TRBV15 and TRBJ1-2 for the parts outside the CDR3, the full variable domain is DAMVIQNPRYQVTQFGKPVTLSCSQTLNHNVMYWYQQKSSQAPKLLFHYYDKDFNNEADTPDNFQSRRPNTSFCFLDIRSPGLGDTAMYLCATSRDWGDSQYHNYGYTFGSGTRLTVV.

This clonotype showed up just a few times. The rearrangement links TRBV6-2 or TRBV6-3 to TRBJ2-7, with TRBD1 identical over 8 bases. The CDR3 has 15 residues. The ends lost 7 bases at V and 2 bases at J; junction bases unmatched: 10. Germline CDR1 is MNHEY and CDR2 is SVGEGT. CDR3 region: CASTKGQGVPYEQYF. The CDR3 bases are TGTGCCAGCACAAAAGGACAGGGTGTCCCCTACGAGCAGTACTTC.

This clonotype was counted many times. V gene TRBV7-9 combines with J gene TRBJ2-7; D is undetermined. Deletions cut 6 bases from V and 2 bases from J, with 14 bases between. From germline, CDR1 is SEHNR and CDR2 FQNEAQ (reference sequence). This CDR3 contains 14 residues. CDR3 region: CASSRFGKTYEQYF. The CDR3 nucleotides read TGTGCCAGCAGTAGATTTGGAAAGACCTACGAGCAGTACTTC.

This clonotype appeared many times. The chain is built from TRBV2 and TRBJ2-4; TRBD2 might be the D (6 bases). There are 14 residues in the CDR3. V lost 6 bases and J lost 0, with 9 bases in between. Germline CDR1 reads SNHLY; CDR2 reads FYNNEI. The CDR3 sequence is CASREGLAKNIQYF. CDR3 DNA sequence: TGTGCCAGCAGGGAGGGTCTAGCCAAAAACATTCAGTACTTC. The full variable domain, in which reference TRBV2 and TRBJ2-4 provide the parts outside the CDR3, is EPEVTQTPSHQVTQMGQEVILRCVPISNHLYFYWYRQILGQKVEFLVSFYNNEISEKSEIFDDQFSVERPDGSNFTLKIRSTKLEDSAMYFCASREGLAKNIQYFGAGTRLSVL.

At least ten counts were recorded for this clonotype. The chain employs TRBV20-1 and TRBJ1-1; 7 positions agree with TRBD1. The CDR3 covers 13 residues. V lost 3 bases, J lost 4 bases, and 5 bases stayed unmatched. Germline V gene sequence: CDR1 DFQATT, CDR2 SNEGSKA (reference sequence). CDR3 sequence reads: CSASPGQSTEAFF. The CDR3, as DNA: TGCAGTGCTAGCCCGGGACAGTCCACTGAAGCTTTCTTT.

V gene TRBV5-1 combines with J gene TRBJ2-1; the match to TRBD2 covers 9 bases. The junction had 6 bases not matched to a gene; V was cut back by 3 bases and J by 5 bases. The germline V gene encodes CDR1 SGHRS and CDR2 YFSETQ. The CDR3 consists of 15 residues. CDR3 nucleotide sequence: TGCGCCAGCAGCTCAAGCGGGAGGTTTGACAATGAGCAGTTCTTC. Translating it yields CASSSSGRFDNEQFF.

This clonotype was seen at least ten times. This sequence joins TRBV7-2 and TRBJ2-7; D is ambiguous. Per germline, CDR1 SGHTA and CDR2 FQGNSA. This CDR3 region has 12 residues. The V end lost 6 bases, the J end lost 4 bases, and 10 bases lay between the germline ends. The CDR3 sequence: CASSPPTYEQYF. The DNA of the CDR3 is TGTGCCAGCAGTCCACCTACATACGAGCAGTACTTC.

This clonotype occurred a few times. The rearrangement joins TRBV6-1 to TRBJ1-2, with D uncertain. Deletions cut 2 bases from V and 3 bases from J, with 7 bases between. CDR1 and CDR2 (germline): MNHNS, SASEGT. The CDR3 has 13 amino acids. The CDR3 sequence is CASSESDYYGYTF. The CDR3 region has the DNA TGTGCCAGCAGTGAAAGTGACTACTATGGCTACACCTTC.

The sample holds many counts of this clonotype. The CDR3 DNA sequence: TGTGCCAGCAGATACAGGGAAATCAATGAGCAGTTCTTC. This codes for CASRYREINEQFF. The rearrangement links TRBV12-3 or TRBV12-4 to TRBJ2-1, with D maybe TRBD1 (6 bases). The CDR3 is 13 amino acids. The V gene lost 6 bases and the J gene lost 6 bases, with 12 bases spanning the gap.

This clonotype was recorded at least ten times. The chain has TRBV3-1 and TRBJ2-3; D is unresolved. The CDR3 consists of 12 residues. The germline CDR1 and CDR2 sequences are LGHDT and YNNKEL (reference sequence). The ends were cut back, 6 bases at V and 0 bases at J, with 4 bases in the middle. The CDR3: CASRDSTDTQYF. The CDR3 DNA sequence: TGTGCCAGCAGGGACAGCACAGATACGCAGTATTTT.

This clonotype was detected ten times or more. This chain connects TRBV15 to TRBJ1-6; D is unclear. The V and J ends lost 0 bases and 9 bases respectively, with 12 bases between them. The CDR3 runs 15 residues. From germline, CDR1 is LNHNV and CDR2 YYDKDF (reference sequence). The CDR3 region is CATSRDWSRSSPLHF. The DNA for the CDR3 is TGTGCCACCAGCAGAGACTGGTCCCGTTCTTCACCCCTCCACTTT.

V is TRBV7-9 and J is TRBJ1-2; possibly TRBD1 for D (5 bases). Trimming cost V 6 bases and J 4 bases, with 15 bases left between them. Germline CDR1 SEHNR, CDR2 FQNEAQ (reference sequence). The CDR3 is 14 amino acids. The CDR3 protein is CASRRTSTAYGYTF. CDR3 DNA: TGTGCCAGCAGACGTACATCGACAGCCTATGGCTACACCTTC.

This clonotype was detected many times. This chain uses TRBV20-1 with TRBJ2-5; a possible D gene is TRBD1 (5 bases). The CDR3 length is 13 residues. Germline lookup yields CDR1 DFQATT and CDR2 SNEGSKA (reference sequence). Trimming took off 1 base at V and 2 bases at J, with 8 bases between the two ends. This CDR3 reads CSARGTYQETQYF. DNA for the CDR3: TGCAGTGCTAGAGGGACATATCAAGAGACCCAGTACTTC.

This clonotype was observed a handful of times. The chain recombines TRBV7-9 with TRBJ2-7; possible D gene TRBD1, 5 bases. The CDR3 has 14 residues. Germline CDR1 is SEHNR and CDR2 is FQNEAQ (reference sequence). The V end lost 5 bases, the J end lost 2 bases, and 13 bases lay between the germline ends. The chain's CDR3 is CASSRQDRAYEQYV. CDR3 bases: TGTGCCAGCAGCCGGCAAGACAGAGCCTACGAGCAGTACGTC.

A remark on this clonotype: The CDR3 ends on some other residue instead of the conserved phenylalanine or tryptophan, so this is likely a read error. The chain is built from TRBV5-4 and TRBJ2-1; 9 bases fit TRBD2. This CDR3 has 16 amino acids. V dropped 0 bases and J dropped 6; count of bases not matched to a gene: 7. Germline V gene data show CDR1 as SGHNT and CDR2 as YYREEE (reference sequence). CDR3 region: CASSLGAGGPFNEQFV. CDR3 in DNA: TGTGCCAGCAGCTTGGGCGCGGGAGGGCCATTCAATGAGCAGTTCGTC.

This clonotype showed up many times. The gene calls are TRBV9 and TRBJ1-2; D might be TRBD1 (5 bases). The V gene's germline CDR1 is SGDLS and CDR2 YYNGEE. Trimming took 1 base from V and 8 from J, leaving 21 bases between them. The length of the CDR3 is 16 residues. The CDR3 DNA follows: TGTGCCAGCAGCGTAATCCCCGGGAAGGGGCTAGAAGGCTACACCTTC. Translating it yields CASSVIPGKGLEGYTF.